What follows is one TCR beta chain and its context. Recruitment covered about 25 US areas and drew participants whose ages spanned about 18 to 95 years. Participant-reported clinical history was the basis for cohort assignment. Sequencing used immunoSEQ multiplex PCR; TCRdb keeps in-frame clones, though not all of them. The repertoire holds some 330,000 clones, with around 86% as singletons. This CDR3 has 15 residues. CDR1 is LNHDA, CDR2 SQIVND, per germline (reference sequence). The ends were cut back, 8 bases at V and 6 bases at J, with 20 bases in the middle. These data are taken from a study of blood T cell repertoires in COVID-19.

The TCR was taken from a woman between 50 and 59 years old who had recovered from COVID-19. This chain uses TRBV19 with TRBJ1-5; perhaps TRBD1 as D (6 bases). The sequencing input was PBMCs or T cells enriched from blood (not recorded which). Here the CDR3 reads CASGAGASRSQPQHF. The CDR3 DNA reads TGTGCCAGTGGGGCGGGGGCCAGTAGAAGTCAGCCCCAGCATTTT. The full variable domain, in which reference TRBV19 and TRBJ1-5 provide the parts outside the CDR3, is DGGITQSPKYLFRKEGQNVTLSCEQNLNHDAMYWYRQDPGQGLRLIYYSQIVNDFQKGDIAEGYSVSREKKESFPLTVTSAQKNPTAFYLCASGAGASRSQPQHFGDGTRLSIL.